The present T cell receptor (beta chain) was sequenced within a study of blood T cell repertoires in COVID-19. Study-level information: Italy, Spain and the United States were the sources of the convalescent and acute COVID-19 samples.

Libraries were prepared by immunoSEQ multiplex PCR; TCRdb keeps only in-frame clonotypes and omits some of them. Of around 90,000 clones in the sample, about nine tenths were seen once. The specimen sequenced was peripheral blood. This TCR came from a male donor with acute or convalescent COVID-19.

The CDR3 DNA reads as TGTGCCTGGAGTGTCATGGACAGGGTGGATAATTCACCCCTCCACTTT. Translating it yields CAWSVMDRVDNSPLHF. The chain couples TRBV30 to TRBJ1-6; 8 positions match TRBD1. The V segment lost 0 bases and the J segment 5 bases; nucleotides outside the gene matches: 6. CDR3 size: 16 residues. CDR1 and CDR2 from the germline V gene are GTSNPN and SVGIG (reference sequence).